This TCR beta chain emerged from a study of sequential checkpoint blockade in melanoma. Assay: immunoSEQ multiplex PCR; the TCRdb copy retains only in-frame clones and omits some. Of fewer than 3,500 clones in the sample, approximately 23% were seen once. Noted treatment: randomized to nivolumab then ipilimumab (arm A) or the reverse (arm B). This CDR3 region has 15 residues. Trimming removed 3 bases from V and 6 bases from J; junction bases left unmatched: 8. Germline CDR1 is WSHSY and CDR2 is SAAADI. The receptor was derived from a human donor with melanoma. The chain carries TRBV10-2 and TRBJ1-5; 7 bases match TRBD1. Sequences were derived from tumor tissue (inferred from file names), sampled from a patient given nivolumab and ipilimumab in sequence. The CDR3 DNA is TGCGCCAGCAGTGACGAAGACAGGGCCAGTCAGCCCCAGCATTTT. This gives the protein CASSDEDRASQPQHF.